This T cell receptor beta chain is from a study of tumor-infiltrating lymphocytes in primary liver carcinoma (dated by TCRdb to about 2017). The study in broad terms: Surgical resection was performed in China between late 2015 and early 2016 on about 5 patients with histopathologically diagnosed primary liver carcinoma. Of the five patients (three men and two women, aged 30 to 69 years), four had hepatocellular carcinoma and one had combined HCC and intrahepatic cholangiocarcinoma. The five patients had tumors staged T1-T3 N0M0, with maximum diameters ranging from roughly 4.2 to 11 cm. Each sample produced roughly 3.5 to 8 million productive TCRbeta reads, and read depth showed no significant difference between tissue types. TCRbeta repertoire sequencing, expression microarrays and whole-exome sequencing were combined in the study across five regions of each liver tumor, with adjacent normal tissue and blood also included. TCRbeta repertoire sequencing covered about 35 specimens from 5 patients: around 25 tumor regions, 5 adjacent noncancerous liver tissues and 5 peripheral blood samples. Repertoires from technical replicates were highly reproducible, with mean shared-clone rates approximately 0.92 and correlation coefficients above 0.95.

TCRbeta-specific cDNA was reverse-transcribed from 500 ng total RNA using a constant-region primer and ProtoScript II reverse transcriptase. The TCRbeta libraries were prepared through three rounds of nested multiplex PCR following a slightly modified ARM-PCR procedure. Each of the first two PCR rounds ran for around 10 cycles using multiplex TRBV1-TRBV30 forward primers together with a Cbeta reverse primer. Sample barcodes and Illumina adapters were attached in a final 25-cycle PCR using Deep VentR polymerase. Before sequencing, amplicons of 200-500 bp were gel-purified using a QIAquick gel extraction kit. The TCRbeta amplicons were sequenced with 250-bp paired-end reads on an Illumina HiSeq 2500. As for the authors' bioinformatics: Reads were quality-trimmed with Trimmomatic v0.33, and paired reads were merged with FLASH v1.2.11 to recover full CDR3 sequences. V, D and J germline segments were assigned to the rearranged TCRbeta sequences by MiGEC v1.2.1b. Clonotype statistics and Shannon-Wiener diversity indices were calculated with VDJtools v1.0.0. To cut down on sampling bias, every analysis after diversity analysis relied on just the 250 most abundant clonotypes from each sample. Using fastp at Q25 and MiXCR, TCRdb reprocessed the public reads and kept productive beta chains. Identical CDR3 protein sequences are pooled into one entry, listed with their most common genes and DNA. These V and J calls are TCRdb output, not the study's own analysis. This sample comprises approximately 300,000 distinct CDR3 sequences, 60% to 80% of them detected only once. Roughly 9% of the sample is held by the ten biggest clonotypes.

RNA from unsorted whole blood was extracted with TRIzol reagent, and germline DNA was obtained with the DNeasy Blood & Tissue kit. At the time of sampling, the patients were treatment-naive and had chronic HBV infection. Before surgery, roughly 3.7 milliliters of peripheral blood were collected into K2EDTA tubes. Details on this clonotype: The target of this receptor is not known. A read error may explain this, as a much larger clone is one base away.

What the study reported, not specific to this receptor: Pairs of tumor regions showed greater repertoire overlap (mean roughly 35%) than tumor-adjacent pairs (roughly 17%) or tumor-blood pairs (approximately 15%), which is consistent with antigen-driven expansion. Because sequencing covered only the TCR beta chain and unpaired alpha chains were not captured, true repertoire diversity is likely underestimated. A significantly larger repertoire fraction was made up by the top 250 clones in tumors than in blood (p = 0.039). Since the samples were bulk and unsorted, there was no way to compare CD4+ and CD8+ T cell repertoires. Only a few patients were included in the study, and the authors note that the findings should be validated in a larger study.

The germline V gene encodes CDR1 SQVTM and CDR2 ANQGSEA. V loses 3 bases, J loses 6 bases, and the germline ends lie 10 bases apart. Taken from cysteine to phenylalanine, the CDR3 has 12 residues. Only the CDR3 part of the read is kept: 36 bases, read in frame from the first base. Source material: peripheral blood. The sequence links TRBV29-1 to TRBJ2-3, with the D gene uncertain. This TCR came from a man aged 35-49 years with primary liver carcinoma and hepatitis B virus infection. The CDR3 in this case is CSVDDRRDTQYF. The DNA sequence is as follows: TGCAGCGTTGATGATCGAAGGGATACGCAGTATTTT.